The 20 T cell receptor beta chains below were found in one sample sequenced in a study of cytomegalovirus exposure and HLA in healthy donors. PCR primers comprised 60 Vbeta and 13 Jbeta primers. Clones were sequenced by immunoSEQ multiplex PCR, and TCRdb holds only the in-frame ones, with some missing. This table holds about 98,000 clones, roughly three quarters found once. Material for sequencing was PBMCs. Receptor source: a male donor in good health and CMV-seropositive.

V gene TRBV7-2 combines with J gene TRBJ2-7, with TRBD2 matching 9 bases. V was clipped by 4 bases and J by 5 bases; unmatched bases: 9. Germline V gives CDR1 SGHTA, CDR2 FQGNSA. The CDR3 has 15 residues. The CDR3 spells CASSSRGRAIDEQYF. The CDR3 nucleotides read TGTGCCAGCAGCTCGCGCGGGAGGGCCATCGACGAGCAGTACTTC.

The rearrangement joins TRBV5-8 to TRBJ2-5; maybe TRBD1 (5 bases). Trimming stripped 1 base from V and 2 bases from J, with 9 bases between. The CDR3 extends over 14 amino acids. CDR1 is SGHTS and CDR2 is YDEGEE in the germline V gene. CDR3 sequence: CASSLIDSQETQYF. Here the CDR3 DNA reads TGTGCCAGCAGCTTGATCGACAGTCAAGAGACCCAGTACTTC.

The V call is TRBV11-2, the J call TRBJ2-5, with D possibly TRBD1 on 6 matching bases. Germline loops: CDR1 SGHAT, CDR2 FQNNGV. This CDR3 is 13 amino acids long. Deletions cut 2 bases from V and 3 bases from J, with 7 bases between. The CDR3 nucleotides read TGTGCCAGCAGCTTAAGACAGGAAGAGACCCAGTACTTC. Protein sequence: CASSLRQEETQYF. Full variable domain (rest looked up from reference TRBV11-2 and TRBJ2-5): EAGVAQSPRYKIIEKRQSVAFWCNPISGHATLYWYQQILGQGPKLLIQFQNNGVVDDSQLPKDRFSAERLKGVDSTLKIQPAKLEDSAVYLCASSLRQEETQYFGPGTRLLVL.

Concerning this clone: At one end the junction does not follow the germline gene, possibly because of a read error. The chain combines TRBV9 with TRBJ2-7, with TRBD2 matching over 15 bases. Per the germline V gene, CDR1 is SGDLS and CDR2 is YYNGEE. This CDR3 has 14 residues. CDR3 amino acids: CASSTRTSGRALNF. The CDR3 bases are TGTGCCAGCAGCACCCGGACTAGCGGGAGGGCCTTGAACTTC.

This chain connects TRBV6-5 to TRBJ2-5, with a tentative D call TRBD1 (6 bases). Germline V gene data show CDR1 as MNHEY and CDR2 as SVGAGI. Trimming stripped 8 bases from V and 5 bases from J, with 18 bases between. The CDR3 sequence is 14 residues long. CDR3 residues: CASGTLGQGETQYF. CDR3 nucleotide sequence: TGTGCCAGCGGAACCTTGGGGCAGGGGGAGACCCAGTACTTC.

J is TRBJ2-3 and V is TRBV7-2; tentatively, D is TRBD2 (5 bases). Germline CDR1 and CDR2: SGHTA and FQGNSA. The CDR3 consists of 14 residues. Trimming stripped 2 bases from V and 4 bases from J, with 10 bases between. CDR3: CASSLSSGPDTQYF. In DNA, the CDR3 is TGTGCCAGCAGCTTATCCAGCGGACCAGATACGCAGTATTTT.

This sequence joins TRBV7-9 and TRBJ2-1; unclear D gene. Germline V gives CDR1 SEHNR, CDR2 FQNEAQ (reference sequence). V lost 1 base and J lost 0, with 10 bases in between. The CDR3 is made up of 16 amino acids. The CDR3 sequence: CASSLVFGLSYNEQFF. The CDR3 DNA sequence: TGTGCCAGCAGCTTAGTCTTCGGTCTCTCCTACAATGAGCAGTTCTTC.

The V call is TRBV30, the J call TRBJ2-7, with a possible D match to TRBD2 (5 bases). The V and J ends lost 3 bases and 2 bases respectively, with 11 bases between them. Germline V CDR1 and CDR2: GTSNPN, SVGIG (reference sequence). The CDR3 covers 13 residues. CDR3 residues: CAWRDSPTYEQYF. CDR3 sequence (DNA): TGTGCCTGGAGGGACTCGCCCACCTACGAGCAGTACTTC.

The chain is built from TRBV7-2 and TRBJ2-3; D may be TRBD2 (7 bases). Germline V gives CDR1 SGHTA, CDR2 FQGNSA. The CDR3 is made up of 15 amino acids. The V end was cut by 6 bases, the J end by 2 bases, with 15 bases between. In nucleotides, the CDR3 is TGTGCCAGCAGAGGGGGGGAGACCTACACAGATACGCAGTATTTT. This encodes CASRGGETYTDTQYF.

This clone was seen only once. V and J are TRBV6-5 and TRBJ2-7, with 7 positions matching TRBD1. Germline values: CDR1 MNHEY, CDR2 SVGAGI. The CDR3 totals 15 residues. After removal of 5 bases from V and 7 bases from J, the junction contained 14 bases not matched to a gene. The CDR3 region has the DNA TGTGCCAGCAGTAGAACCGGGACAGCAAGATCAGAGCAGTACTTC. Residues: CASSRTGTARSEQYF.

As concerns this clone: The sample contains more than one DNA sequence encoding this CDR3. The CDR3 loop reads CASSLGGGSGNTIYF. The CDR3 DNA follows: TGTGCCAGCAGCCTGGGAGGGGGCTCTGGAAACACCATATATTTT. The chain recombines TRBV7-2 with TRBJ1-3, with a weak D call TRBD1 (6 bases). V gave up 5 bases and J gave up 0 bases, with 11 bases separating them. This CDR3 is 15 amino acids long. The germline V gene encodes CDR1 SGHTA and CDR2 FQGNSA.

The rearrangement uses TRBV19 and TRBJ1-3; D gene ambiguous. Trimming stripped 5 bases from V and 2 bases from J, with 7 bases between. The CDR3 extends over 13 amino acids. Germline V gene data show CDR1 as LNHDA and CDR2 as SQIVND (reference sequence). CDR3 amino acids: CASSRQAGNTIYF. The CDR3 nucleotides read TGTGCCAGTAGTCGGCAGGCTGGAAACACCATATATTTT. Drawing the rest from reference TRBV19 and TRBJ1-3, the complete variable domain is DGGITQSPKYLFRKEGQNVTLSCEQNLNHDAMYWYRQDPGQGLRLIYYSQIVNDFQKGDIAEGYSVSREKKESFPLTVTSAQKNPTAFYLCASSRQAGNTIYFGEGSWLTVV.

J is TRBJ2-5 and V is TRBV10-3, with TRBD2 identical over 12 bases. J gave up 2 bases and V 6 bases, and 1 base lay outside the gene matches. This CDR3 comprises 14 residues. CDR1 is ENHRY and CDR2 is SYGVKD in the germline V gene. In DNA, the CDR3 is TGTGCCATCAGAGGGACTAGCGGGCAAGAGACCCAGTACTTC. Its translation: CAIRGTSGQETQYF.

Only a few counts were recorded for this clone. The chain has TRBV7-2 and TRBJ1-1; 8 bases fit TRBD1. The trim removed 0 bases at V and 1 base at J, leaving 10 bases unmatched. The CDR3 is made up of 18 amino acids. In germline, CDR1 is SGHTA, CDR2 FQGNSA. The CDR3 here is CASSLAQGTGGRNTEAFF. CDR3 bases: TGTGCCAGCAGCTTAGCGCAGGGGACAGGCGGACGGAACACTGAAGCTTTCTTT.

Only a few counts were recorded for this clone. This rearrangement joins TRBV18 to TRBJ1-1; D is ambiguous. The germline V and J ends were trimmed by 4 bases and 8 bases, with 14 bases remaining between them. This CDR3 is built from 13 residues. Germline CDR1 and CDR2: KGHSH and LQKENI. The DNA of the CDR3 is TGTGCCAGCTCACTACTCGACGGGTTAGAAGCTTTCTTT. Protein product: CASSLLDGLEAFF.

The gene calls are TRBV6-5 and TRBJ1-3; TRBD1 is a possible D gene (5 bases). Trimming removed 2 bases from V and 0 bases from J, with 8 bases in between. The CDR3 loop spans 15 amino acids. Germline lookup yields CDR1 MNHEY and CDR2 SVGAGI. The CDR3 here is CASSYDRDSGNTIYF. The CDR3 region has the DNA TGTGCCAGCAGTTACGACAGAGACTCTGGAAACACCATATATTTT.

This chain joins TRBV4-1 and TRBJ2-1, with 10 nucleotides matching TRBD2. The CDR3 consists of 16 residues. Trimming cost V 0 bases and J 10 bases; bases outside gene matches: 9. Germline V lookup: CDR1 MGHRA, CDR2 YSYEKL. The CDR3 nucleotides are TGCGCCAGCAGCCAAGAATGGGGGACTAGCGTACGGGAGCAGTTCTTC. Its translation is CASSQEWGTSVREQFF.

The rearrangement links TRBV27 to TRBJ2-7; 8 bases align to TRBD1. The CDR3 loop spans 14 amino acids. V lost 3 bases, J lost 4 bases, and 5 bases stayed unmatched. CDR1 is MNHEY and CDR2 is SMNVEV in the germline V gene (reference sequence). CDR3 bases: TGTGCCAGCAGTTTTCAGGGGGCGAAATACGAGCAGTACTTC. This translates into CASSFQGAKYEQYF.

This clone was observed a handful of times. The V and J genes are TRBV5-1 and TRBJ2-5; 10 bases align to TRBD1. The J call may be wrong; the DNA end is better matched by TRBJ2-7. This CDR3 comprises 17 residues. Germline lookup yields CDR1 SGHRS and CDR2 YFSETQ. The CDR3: CASSRSGQGIETYEQYF. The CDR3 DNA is TGCGCCAGCAGCAGATCGGGACAGGGGATTGAGACCTACGAGCAGTACTTC.

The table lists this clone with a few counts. The CDR3 loop is CASSLGNWGEGYTF. CDR3 nucleotides: TGTGCCAGCAGCTTAGGGAACTGGGGGGAAGGCTACACCTTC. The J gene is TRBJ1-2, the V gene TRBV5-6, with D possibly matching TRBD1 (5 bases). The CDR3 is made up of 14 amino acids. V was trimmed by 2 bases and J by 8 bases, leaving 16 bases between them. Germline V gives CDR1 SGHDT, CDR2 YYEEEE.